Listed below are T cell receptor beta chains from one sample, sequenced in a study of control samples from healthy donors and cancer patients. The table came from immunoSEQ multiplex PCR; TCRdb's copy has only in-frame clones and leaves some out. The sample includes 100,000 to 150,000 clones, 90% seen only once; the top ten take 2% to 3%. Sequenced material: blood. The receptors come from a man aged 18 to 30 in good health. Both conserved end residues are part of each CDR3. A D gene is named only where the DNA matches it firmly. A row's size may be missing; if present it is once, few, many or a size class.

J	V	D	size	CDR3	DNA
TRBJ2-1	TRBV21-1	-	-	CASSKGEAGYNEQFF	TGTGCCAGCAGCAAAGGGGAGGCTGGGTACAATGAGCAGTTCTTC
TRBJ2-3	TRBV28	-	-	CASSSAQGRKDTQYF	TGTGCCAGCAGTTCCGCACAGGGGAGGAAGGATACGCAGTATTTT
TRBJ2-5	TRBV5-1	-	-	CASSLVPGKETQYF	TGCGCCAGCAGCTTGGTTCCGGGGAAAGAGACCCAGTACTTC
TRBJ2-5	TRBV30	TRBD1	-	CAWRRQGAGETQYF	TGTGCCTGGAGGCGACAGGGGGCAGGAGAGACCCAGTACTTC
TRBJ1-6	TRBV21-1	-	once	CASSTTRGANSPLHF	TGTGCCAGCAGCACTACCAGGGGGGCGAATTCACCCCTCCACTTT
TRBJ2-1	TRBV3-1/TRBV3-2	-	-	CASSQDGGLDEQFF	TGTGCCAGCAGCCAAGATGGGGGGTTGGATGAGCAGTTCTTC
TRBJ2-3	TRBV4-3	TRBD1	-	CASSRTGGYTDTQYF	TGCGCCAGCAGCCGTACAGGGGGCTATACAGATACGCAGTATTTT
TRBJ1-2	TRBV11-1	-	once	CASSLREGGYTF	TGTGCCAGCAGCTTGAGGGAGGGCGGCTACACCTTC
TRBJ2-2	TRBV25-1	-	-	CASSGRGMNTGELFF	TGTGCCAGCAGTGGAAGGGGGATGAACACCGGGGAGCTGTTTTTT
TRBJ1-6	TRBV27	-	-	CASSATGSSYNSPLHF	TGTGCCAGCAGCGCGACGGGAAGCTCCTATAATTCACCCCTCCACTTT
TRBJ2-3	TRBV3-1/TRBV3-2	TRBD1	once	CASSLRDRGQDTQYF	TGTGCCAGCAGCCTCCGGGACAGGGGGCAAGATACGCAGTATTTT
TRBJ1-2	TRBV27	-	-	CASSLRQGPYGYTF	TGTGCCAGCAGTTTGAGGCAGGGCCCCTATGGCTACACCTTC
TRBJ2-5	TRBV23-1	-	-	CASSPQAPGWETQYF	TGCGCCAGCAGTCCCCAGGCTCCAGGGTGGGAGACCCAGTACTTC
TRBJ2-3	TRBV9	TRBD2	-	CASSVRDPSSGLAVFTDTQYF	TGTGCCAGCAGCGTTCGGGACCCGTCCAGCGGACTAGCGGTTTTCACAGATACGCAGTATTTT
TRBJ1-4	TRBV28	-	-	CASSLWASGGRNEKLFF	TGTGCCAGCAGTTTATGGGCGTCGGGGGGCCGAAATGAAAAACTGTTTTTT
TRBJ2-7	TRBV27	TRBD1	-	CASSPGQGGYEQYF	TGTGCCAGCAGTCCGGGACAGGGGGGTTACGAGCAGTACTTC
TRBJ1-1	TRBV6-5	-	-	CASSPQRVPNTEAFF	TGTGCCAGCAGTCCGCAAAGGGTTCCGAACACTGAAGCTTTCTTT
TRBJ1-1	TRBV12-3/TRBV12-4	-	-	CASRAGGEAFF	TGTGCCAGCAGGGCCGGGGGCGAGGCTTTCTTT
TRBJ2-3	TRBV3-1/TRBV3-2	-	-	CASSQDDMSDTQYF	TGTGCCAGCAGCCAAGATGATATGTCGGATACGCAGTATTTT
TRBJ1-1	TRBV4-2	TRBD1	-	CASSQVLSGTGGTEAFF	TGTGCCAGCAGCCAAGTCCTATCCGGGACAGGGGGCACTGAAGCTTTCTTT
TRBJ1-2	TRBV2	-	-	CASSEGPGSGYTF	TGTGCCAGCAGTGAAGGGCCTGGGTCTGGCTACACCTTC
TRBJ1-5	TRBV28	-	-	CASGRTVVQPQHF	TGTGCCAGCGGCCGGACGGTGGTTCAGCCCCAGCATTTT